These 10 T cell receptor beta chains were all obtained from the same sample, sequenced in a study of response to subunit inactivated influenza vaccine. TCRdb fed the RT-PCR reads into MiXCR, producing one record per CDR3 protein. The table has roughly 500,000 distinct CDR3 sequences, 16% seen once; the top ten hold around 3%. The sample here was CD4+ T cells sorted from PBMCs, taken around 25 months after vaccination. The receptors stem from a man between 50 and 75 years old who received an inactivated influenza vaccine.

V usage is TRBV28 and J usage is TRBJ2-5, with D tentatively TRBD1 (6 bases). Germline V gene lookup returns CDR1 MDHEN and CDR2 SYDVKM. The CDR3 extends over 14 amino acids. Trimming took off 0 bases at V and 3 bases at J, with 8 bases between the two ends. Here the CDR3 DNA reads TGTGCCAGCAGTTTATGGGGGGACAAAGAGACCCAGTACTTC. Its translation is CASSLWGDKETQYF.

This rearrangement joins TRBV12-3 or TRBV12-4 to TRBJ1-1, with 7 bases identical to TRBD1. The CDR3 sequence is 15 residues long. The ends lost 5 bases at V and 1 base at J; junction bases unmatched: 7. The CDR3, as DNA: TGTGCCAGCAGTGGAGGGGGCGCGGGGAACACTGAAGCTTTCTTT. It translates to CASSGGGAGNTEAFF.

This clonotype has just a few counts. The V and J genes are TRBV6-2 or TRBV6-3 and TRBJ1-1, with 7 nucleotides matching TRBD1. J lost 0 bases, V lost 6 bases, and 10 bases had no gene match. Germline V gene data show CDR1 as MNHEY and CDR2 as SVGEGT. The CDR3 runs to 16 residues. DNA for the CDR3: TGTGCCAGCAGGCGAACCGGGACAGTCATGAACACTGAAGCTTTCTTT. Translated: CASRRTGTVMNTEAFF.

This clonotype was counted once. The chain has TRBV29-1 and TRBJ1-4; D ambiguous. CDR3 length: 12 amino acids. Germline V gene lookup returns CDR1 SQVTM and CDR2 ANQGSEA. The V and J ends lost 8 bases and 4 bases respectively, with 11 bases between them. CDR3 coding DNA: TGCAGCTGTCTCGAGGGTAATGAAAAACTGTTTTTT. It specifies CSCLEGNEKLFF.

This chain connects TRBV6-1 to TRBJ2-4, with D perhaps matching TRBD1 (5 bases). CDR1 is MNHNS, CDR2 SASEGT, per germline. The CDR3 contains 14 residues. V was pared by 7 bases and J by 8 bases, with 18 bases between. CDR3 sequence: CASKQGEFWDIQYF. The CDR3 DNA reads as TGTGCCAGCAAACAAGGGGAATTCTGGGACATTCAGTACTTC.

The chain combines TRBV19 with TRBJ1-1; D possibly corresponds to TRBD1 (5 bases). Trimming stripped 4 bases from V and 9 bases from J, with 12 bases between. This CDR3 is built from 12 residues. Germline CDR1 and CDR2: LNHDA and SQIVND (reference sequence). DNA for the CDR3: TGTGCCAGTAGTAAGGGGCCCGGCCAAGCTTTCTTT. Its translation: CASSKGPGQAFF.

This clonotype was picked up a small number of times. As DNA, the CDR3 is TGTGCCAGCAGCTCAATGGCCGGCCGGGGGCACGAGCAGTACTTC. As protein: CASSSMAGRGHEQYF. This rearrangement joins TRBV7-2 to TRBJ2-7; D tentatively fits TRBD1 or TRBD2 (6 bases each). Trimming stripped 4 bases from V and 5 bases from J, with 18 bases between. The germline V gene has CDR1 SGHTA and CDR2 FQGNSA. CDR3 size: 15 residues. Variable domain in full (rest from reference TRBV7-2 and TRBJ2-7): GAGVSQSPSNKVTEKGKDVELRCDPISGHTALYWYRQSLGQGLEFLIYFQGNSAPDKSGLPSDRFSAERTGGSVSTLTIQRTQQEDSAVYLCASSSMAGRGHEQYFGPGTRLTVT.

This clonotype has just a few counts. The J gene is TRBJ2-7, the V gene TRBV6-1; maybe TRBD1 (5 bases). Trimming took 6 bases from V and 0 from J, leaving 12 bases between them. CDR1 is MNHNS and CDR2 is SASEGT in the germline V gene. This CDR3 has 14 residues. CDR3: CASRGERSSYEQYF. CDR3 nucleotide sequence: TGTGCCAGCAGAGGGGAAAGGAGCTCCTACGAGCAGTACTTC.

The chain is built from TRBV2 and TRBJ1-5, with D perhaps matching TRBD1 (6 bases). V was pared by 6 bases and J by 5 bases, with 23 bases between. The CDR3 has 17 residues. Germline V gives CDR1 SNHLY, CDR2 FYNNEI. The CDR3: CASSPTGGARQDQPQHF. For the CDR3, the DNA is TGTGCCAGCAGCCCCACCGGGGGGGCGCGGCAGGATCAGCCCCAGCATTTT.

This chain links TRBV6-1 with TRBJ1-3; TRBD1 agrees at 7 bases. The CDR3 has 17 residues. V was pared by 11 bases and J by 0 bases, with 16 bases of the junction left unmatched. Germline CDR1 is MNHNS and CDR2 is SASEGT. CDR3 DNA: TGTGCCTGCACCCGGGACAGCTCAACTTTCTCTGGAAACACCATATATTTT. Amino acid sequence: CACTRDSSTFSGNTIYF.